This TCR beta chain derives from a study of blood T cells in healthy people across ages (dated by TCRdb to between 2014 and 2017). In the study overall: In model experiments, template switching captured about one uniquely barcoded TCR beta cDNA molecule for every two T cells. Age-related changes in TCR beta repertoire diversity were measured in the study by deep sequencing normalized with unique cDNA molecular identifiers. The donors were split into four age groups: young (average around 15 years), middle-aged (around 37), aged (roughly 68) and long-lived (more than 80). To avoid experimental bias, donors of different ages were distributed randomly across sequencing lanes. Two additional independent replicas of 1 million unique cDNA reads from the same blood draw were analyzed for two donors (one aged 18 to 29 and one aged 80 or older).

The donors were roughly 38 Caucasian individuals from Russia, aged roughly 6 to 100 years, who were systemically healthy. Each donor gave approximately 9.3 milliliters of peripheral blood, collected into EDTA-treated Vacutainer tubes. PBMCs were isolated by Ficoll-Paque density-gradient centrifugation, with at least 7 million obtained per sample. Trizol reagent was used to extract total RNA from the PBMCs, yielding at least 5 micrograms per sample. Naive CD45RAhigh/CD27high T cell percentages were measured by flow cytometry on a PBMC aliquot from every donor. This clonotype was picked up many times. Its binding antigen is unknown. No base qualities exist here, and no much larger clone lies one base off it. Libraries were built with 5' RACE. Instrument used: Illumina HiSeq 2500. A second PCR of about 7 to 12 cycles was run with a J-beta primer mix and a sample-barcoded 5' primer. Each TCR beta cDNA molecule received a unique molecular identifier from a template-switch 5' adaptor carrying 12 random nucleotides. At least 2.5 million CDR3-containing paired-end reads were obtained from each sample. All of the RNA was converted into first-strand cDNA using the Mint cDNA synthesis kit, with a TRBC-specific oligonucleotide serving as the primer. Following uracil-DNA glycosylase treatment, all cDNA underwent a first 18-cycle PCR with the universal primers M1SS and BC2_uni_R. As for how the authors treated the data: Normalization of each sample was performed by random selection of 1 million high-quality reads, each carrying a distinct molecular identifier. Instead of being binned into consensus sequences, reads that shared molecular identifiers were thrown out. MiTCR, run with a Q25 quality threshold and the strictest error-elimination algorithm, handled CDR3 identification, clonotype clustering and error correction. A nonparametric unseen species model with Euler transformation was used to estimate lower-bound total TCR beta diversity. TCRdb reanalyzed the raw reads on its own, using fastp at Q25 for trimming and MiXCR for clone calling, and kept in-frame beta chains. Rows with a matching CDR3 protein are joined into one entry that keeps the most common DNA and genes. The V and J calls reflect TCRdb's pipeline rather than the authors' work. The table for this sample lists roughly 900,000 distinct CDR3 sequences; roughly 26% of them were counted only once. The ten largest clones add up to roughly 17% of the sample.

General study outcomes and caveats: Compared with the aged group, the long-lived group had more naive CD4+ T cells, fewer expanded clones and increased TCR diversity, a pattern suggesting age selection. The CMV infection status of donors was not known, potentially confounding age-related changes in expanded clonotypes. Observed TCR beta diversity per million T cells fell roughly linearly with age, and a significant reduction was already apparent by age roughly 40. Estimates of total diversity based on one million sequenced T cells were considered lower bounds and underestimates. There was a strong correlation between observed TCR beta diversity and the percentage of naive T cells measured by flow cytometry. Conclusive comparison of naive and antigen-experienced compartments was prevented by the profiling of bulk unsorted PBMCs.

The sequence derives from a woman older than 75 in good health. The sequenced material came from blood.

CDR3 reads: CASSGPLDSTDTQYF. The DNA sequence is TGTGCCAGCAGCGGGCCCTTGGACAGCACAGATACGCAGTATTTT. The chain is encoded by TRBV9 joined to TRBJ2-3; the D gene is not confidently resolved. Via the germline V gene, CDR1 is SGDLS and CDR2 YYNGEE. V lost 3 bases and J lost 0 bases; the stretch between them is 11 bases long. The CDR3 has 15 amino acids, counting the end cysteine and phenylalanine. Only the CDR3 part of the read is kept: 45 bases, read in frame from the first base.